The 7 T cell receptor beta chains below were found in one sample sequenced in a study of blood T cells in healthy people across ages. A second PCR of 7 to 11 cycles used a sample-barcoded 5' primer and a J-beta primer mix. TCRdb called the 5' RACE reads again in MiXCR, with one record for every CDR3 protein. The sample contains nearly 800,000 distinct CDR3 sequences, 25% of which appear only once. This sample was shared with a second study, whose subject was T cells of mothers and their children.

The sample consisted of blood. The receptors were gathered from a boy younger than 18 in good health.

This clonotype was found a few times. The V gene is TRBV3-1, the J gene TRBJ2-5; 8 nucleotides line up with TRBD1. The last part of the DNA fits TRBJ2-7 better; the J call may be wrong. Germline lookup yields CDR1 LGHDT and CDR2 YNNKEL (reference sequence). The CDR3 totals 14 residues. The CDR3 is CASSRGQGSIEQYF. For the CDR3, the DNA is TGTGCCAGCAGCCGCGGACAGGGATCCATCGAGCAGTACTTC.

This clonotype was detected only a few times. The rearrangement uses TRBV6-1 and TRBJ2-1; 13 nucleotides agree with TRBD2. CDR3 length: 18 residues. Germline assignment: CDR1 MNHNS and CDR2 SASEGT. Germline trimming cut 11 bases from V and 5 bases from J; bases unmatched to any gene: 18. Here the CDR3 DNA reads TGTGCCTCCCTGGGGCAGCCACTAGCGGGAGGGCCCCACAATGAGCAGTTCTTC. Its translation is CASLGQPLAGGPHNEQFF.

The chain recombines TRBV12-3 or TRBV12-4 with TRBJ2-1; perhaps TRBD2 as D (6 bases). Trimming removed 7 bases at V and 1 base at J, with 14 bases between. CDR3 length equals 15 residues. CDR3 residues: CASKAGSGSYNEQFF. The CDR3 DNA reads TGTGCCAGCAAAGCGGGTTCTGGGTCCTACAATGAGCAGTTCTTC.

The sample holds a few counts of this clonotype. This chain joins TRBV5-1 and TRBJ2-1, with a possible D match to TRBD2 (5 bases). The ends were cut back, 1 base at V and 10 bases at J, with 12 bases in the middle. Germline CDR1 is SGHRS and CDR2 is YFSETQ. The CDR3 contains 13 residues. In DNA, the CDR3 is TGCGCCAGCAGCTTGTGGGGAGCTAGGGAGCAGTTCTTC. Translating gives CASSLWGAREQFF.

The chain employs TRBV20-1 and TRBJ2-1; 10 bases line up with TRBD2. The CDR3 loop spans 13 amino acids. Looked up from germline, CDR1 is DFQATT and CDR2 is SNEGSKA (reference sequence). V was pared by 2 bases and J by 9 bases, with 4 bases of the junction left unmatched. The CDR3 sequence: CSARLAGVGEQFF. The CDR3 DNA sequence: TGCAGTGCTAGACTAGCGGGGGTAGGTGAGCAGTTCTTC.

As concerns this clonotype: One end of the junction varies from germline; a read error may be responsible. The chain carries TRBV15 and TRBJ2-3; D gene ambiguous. Germline V lookup: CDR1 LNHNV, CDR2 YYDKDF (reference sequence). This CDR3 spans 13 amino acids. Here the CDR3 reads CGTKGRSTDTQYF. Here the CDR3 DNA reads TGTGGCACCAAGGGCAGGAGCACAGATACGCAGTATTTT.

This clonotype was seen more than once but under ten times. The rearrangement uses TRBV2 and TRBJ2-2; D unresolved. The CDR3 totals 15 residues. V was pared by 3 bases and J by 4 bases, with 12 bases between. Germline CDR1 SNHLY, CDR2 FYNNEI. Here the CDR3 reads CASSDIAATTGELFF. CDR3 DNA sequence: TGTGCCAGCAGTGATATAGCAGCAACCACCGGGGAGCTGTTTTTT. Variable domain in full (rest from reference TRBV2 and TRBJ2-2): EPEVTQTPSHQVTQMGQEVILRCVPISNHLYFYWYRQILGQKVEFLVSFYNNEISEKSEIFDDQFSVERPDGSNFTLKIRSTKLEDSAMYFCASSDIAATTGELFFGEGSRLTVL.